These 27 T cell receptor beta chains share one sample of origin, sequenced in a study of blood T cell repertoires in COVID-19. The repertoire was sequenced with immunoSEQ multiplex PCR; TCRdb's copy has only in-frame clones and lacks some. The sample contains approximately 140,000 clones, approximately 90% of which appear only once. The sequenced sample consisted of peripheral blood. These receptor sequences come from a woman aged 60-70 years with active or convalescent COVID-19.

The chain recombines TRBV6-5 with TRBJ2-5, with D possibly TRBD1 on 5 matching bases. CDR1 and CDR2 from the germline V gene are MNHEY and SVGAGI. The CDR3 sequence is 13 residues long. V dropped 4 bases and J dropped 2 bases, with 8 bases sitting between them. The CDR3 region is CASSLQEQETQYF. CDR3 in DNA: TGTGCCAGCAGTTTACAGGAGCAAGAGACCCAGTACTTC.

The chain combines TRBV7-2 with TRBJ2-7, with D possibly matching TRBD2 (5 bases). This CDR3 comprises 13 residues. Trimming removed 2 bases at V and 4 bases at J, with 9 bases between. Looked up from germline, CDR1 is SGHTA and CDR2 is FQGNSA. CDR3 sequence: CASSLRTDYEQYF. The CDR3 DNA follows: TGTGCCAGCAGCTTAAGGACTGATTACGAGCAGTACTTC. The whole variable domain, filled in from reference TRBV7-2 and TRBJ2-7, reads GAGVSQSPSNKVTEKGKDVELRCDPISGHTALYWYRQSLGQGLEFLIYFQGNSAPDKSGLPSDRFSAERTGGSVSTLTIQRTQQEDSAVYLCASSLRTDYEQYFGPGTRLTVT.

The V call is TRBV4-3, the J call TRBJ1-4; D unclear. CDR1 and CDR2 from the germline V gene are LGHNA and YSLEER. This CDR3 has 18 amino acids. V was cut by 0 bases and J by 3 bases, with 17 bases left in between. The CDR3 spells CASSQEIAGTGSNEKLFF. The CDR3 nucleotides read TGCGCCAGCAGCCAAGAAATAGCTGGAACCGGGTCTAATGAAAAACTGTTTTTT.

V is TRBV19 and J is TRBJ2-1; D is ambiguous. CDR1 is LNHDA and CDR2 is SQIVND in the germline V gene (reference sequence). Trimming removed 7 bases at V and 11 bases at J, with 9 bases between. The CDR3 runs 10 residues. CDR3 sequence reads: CASKARKQFF. CDR3 DNA: TGTGCCAGTAAAGCCCGAAAGCAGTTCTTC.

The V and J genes are TRBV3-1 (or the pseudogene TRBV3-2) and TRBJ2-1; 8 positions agree with TRBD2. CDR1 and CDR2 from the germline V gene are LGHDT and YNNKEL (reference sequence). V dropped 0 bases and J dropped 6; count of bases not matched to a gene: 4. The CDR3 totals 15 residues. The CDR3 DNA reads TGTGCCAGCAGCCAAGAGCGGGGGGCGTTCAATGAGCAGTTCTTC. It codes for CASSQERGAFNEQFF.

This chain uses TRBV7-3 with TRBJ2-2; TRBD2 matches at 8 bases. With 6 bases clipped from V and 7 bases from J, the junction kept 13 bases outside the gene matches. Germline V gives CDR1 SGHTA, CDR2 FQGTGA. CDR3 size: 16 residues. The DNA of the CDR3 is TGTGCCAGCAGTCCAGTTAGCGGGGAAGGTGGCGGGGAGCTGTTTTTT. Residues: CASSPVSGEGGGELFF.

The genes are TRBV19 and TRBJ1-1, with 9 nucleotides matching TRBD1. CDR1 is LNHDA, CDR2 SQIVND, per germline (reference sequence). V trimming: 8 bases; J trimming: 1 base; junction bases outside the gene matches: 11. The length of the CDR3 is 16 residues. CDR3 region: CASRRDREGANTEAFF. DNA of the CDR3: TGTGCCAGTCGGAGGGACAGGGAGGGGGCGAACACTGAAGCTTTCTTT.

This chain uses TRBV6-5 with TRBJ2-7; no firm D call. Germline CDR1 reads MNHEY; CDR2 reads SVGAGI. V gave up 0 bases and J gave up 4 bases, with 7 bases separating them. The CDR3 runs to 13 residues. This CDR3 reads CASSYSEQYEQYF. For the CDR3, the DNA is TGTGCCAGCAGTTACTCCGAACAGTACGAGCAGTACTTC.

The gene calls are TRBV5-6 and TRBJ1-2; D is ambiguous. Germline loops: CDR1 SGHDT, CDR2 YYEEEE. This CDR3 has 13 residues. Trimming pared 1 base from V and 4 bases from J, leaving 8 bases between. The CDR3: CASSLIQSYGYTF. The CDR3 nucleotides read TGTGCCAGCAGCTTGATTCAGTCCTATGGCTACACCTTC.

The V and J genes are TRBV6-5 and TRBJ1-2, with 8 bases lining up with TRBD1. The CDR3 totals 15 residues. V lost 6 bases, J lost 1 base, and 7 bases stayed unmatched. Germline CDR1 reads MNHEY; CDR2 reads SVGAGI. The CDR3: CASRKTGGDNYGYTF. CDR3 coding DNA: TGTGCCAGCAGGAAAACAGGGGGGGATAACTATGGCTACACCTTC.

The genes are TRBV2 and TRBJ1-5; D is unresolved. The V end was cut by 5 bases, the J end by 2 bases, with 10 bases between. Germline-derived CDR1 and CDR2 are SNHLY and FYNNEI. The CDR3 contains 14 residues. CDR3 coding DNA: TGTGCCAGCAGTAACTCCGGGGGCAATCAGCCCCAGCATTTT. This translates into CASSNSGGNQPQHF.

V is TRBV9 and J is TRBJ2-7; the match to TRBD1 covers 11 bases. There are 15 residues in the CDR3. The J segment lost 3 bases and the V segment lost 3 bases, leaving 5 bases of the junction unmatched. Looked up from germline, CDR1 is SGDLS and CDR2 is YYNGEE. The CDR3 is CASSGRDRGGYEQYF. Here the CDR3 DNA reads TGTGCCAGCAGCGGCCGGGACAGGGGGGGCTACGAGCAGTACTTC.

This chain connects TRBV30 to TRBJ1-1, with TRBD1 identical over 8 bases. CDR3 length: 12 residues. V dropped 5 bases and J dropped 7; count of bases not matched to a gene: 6. In germline, CDR1 is GTSNPN, CDR2 SVGIG (reference sequence). The CDR3 DNA reads as TGTGCCTGGGGTGACAGGGGTTTTGAAGCTTTCTTT. It specifies CAWGDRGFEAFF.

This rearrangement joins TRBV13 to TRBJ1-4; D is uncertain. Germline V gives CDR1 PRHDT, CDR2 FYEKMQ (reference sequence). The CDR3 has 15 residues. Trimming removed 2 bases from V and 4 bases from J, with 11 bases in between. CDR3 sequence: CASSLRGGGNEKLFF. As DNA, the CDR3 is TGTGCCAGCAGCTTAAGAGGAGGAGGTAATGAAAAACTGTTTTTT. Variable domain in full (rest from reference TRBV13 and TRBJ1-4): AAGVIQSPRHLIKEKRETATLKCYPIPRHDTVYWYQQGPGQDPQFLISFYEKMQSDKGSIPDRFSAQQFSDYHSELNMSSLELGDSALYFCASSLRGGGNEKLFFGSGTQLSVL.

The chain employs TRBV6-5 and TRBJ2-7, with 8 nucleotides matching TRBD2. CDR1 is MNHEY, CDR2 SVGAGI, per germline. The CDR3 totals 15 residues. With 7 bases clipped from V and 3 bases from J, the junction kept 11 bases outside the gene matches. CDR3 protein: CASTRGTSRVYEQYF. CDR3 DNA sequence: TGTGCCAGCACGAGGGGGACTAGTAGGGTCTACGAGCAGTACTTC.

This chain uses TRBV6-5 with TRBJ2-7; perhaps TRBD1 as D (5 bases). Germline-derived CDR1 and CDR2 are MNHEY and SVGAGI. This CDR3 region has 14 residues. Trimming left V 6 bases short and J 2 bases short, with 14 bases between. CDR3 sequence: CASSLYDSTYEQYF. The DNA for the CDR3 is TGTGCCAGCAGCTTGTACGACAGTACCTACGAGCAGTACTTC.

This clone was recorded a few times. The chain couples TRBV5-4 to TRBJ1-2; possible D gene TRBD1, 6 bases. Germline V gives CDR1 SGHNT, CDR2 YYREEE (reference sequence). This CDR3 has 15 residues. The V end lost 4 bases, the J end lost 0 bases, and 13 bases lay between the germline ends. CDR3 sequence reads: CASSPPRGSNYGYTF. In nucleotides, the CDR3 is TGTGCCAGCAGCCCCCCCAGGGGATCTAACTATGGCTACACCTTC.

The chain carries TRBV19 and TRBJ1-1; 11 positions agree with TRBD1. The CDR3 runs to 16 residues. The germline V gene has CDR1 LNHDA and CDR2 SQIVND (reference sequence). J lost 1 base, V lost 7 bases, and 8 bases had no gene match. The DNA for the CDR3 is TGTGCCAGTAAACCCGGACAGGGGGCTACGAACACTGAAGCTTTCTTT. This sequence encodes CASKPGQGATNTEAFF.

This clone was observed a single time. The rearrangement joins TRBV5-4 to TRBJ2-5; tentative D call: TRBD2 (5 bases). V lost 0 bases to trimming and J lost 4 bases, with 7 bases between them. Per germline, CDR1 SGHNT and CDR2 YYREEE (reference sequence). CDR3 length: 13 amino acids. CDR3 loop: CASSLAGVETQYF. CDR3 nucleotides: TGTGCCAGCAGCTTGGCCGGGGTAGAGACCCAGTACTTC.

CDR3 sequence: CASSPEQGADTEAFF. CDR3 sequence (DNA): TGTGCCAGCAGCCCCGAACAGGGGGCGGACACTGAAGCTTTCTTT. The chain links TRBV6-5 to TRBJ1-1; TRBD1 aligns across 9 bases. The ends lost 6 bases at V and 3 bases at J; junction bases unmatched: 8. Germline V gene sequence: CDR1 MNHEY, CDR2 SVGAGI. The CDR3 is 15 amino acids.

The V gene is TRBV21-1, the J gene TRBJ2-2; TRBD1, the D gene given by the table, was not confirmed from the DNA. TRBV21-1 is a documented pseudogene. There are 20 residues in the CDR3. The CDR3 sequence: CASSKRALISGHTSTGELFF. The CDR3 DNA sequence: TGTGCCAGCAGCAAAAGGGCCCTAATATCAGGGCACACGAGCACCGGGGAGCTGTTTTTT.

The CDR3 region is CATSRLGGEKLFF. The CDR3 region has the DNA TGTGCCACCAGCAGATTAGGGGGTGAAAAACTGTTTTTT. The rearrangement links TRBV15 to TRBJ1-4, with a weak D call TRBD1 (6 bases). CDR3 size: 13 residues. Germline V gene data show CDR1 as LNHNV and CDR2 as YYDKDF (reference sequence). V was pared by 2 bases and J by 7 bases, with 8 bases between.

J is TRBJ1-5 and V is TRBV11-2; D is undetermined. V was pared by 5 bases and J by 7 bases, with 12 bases between. Germline loops: CDR1 SGHAT, CDR2 FQNNGV. This CDR3 has 13 amino acids. The CDR3 loop reads CASSARDNQPQHF. DNA for the CDR3: TGTGCCAGCAGCGCGAGGGATAACCAGCCCCAGCATTTT.

The V and J genes are TRBV4-3 and TRBJ2-7; 8 bases agree with TRBD2. The CDR3 sequence is 15 residues long. Germline CDR1 is LGHNA and CDR2 is YSLEER. Trimming at V came to 0 bases and at J to 6 bases, leaving 7 bases not matched to a gene. CDR3 loop: CASSQDRGLAREQYF. The CDR3 region has the DNA TGCGCCAGCAGCCAAGATAGAGGACTAGCTCGCGAGCAGTACTTC.

This clone was observed once. The chain employs TRBV3-1 (or the pseudogene TRBV3-2) and TRBJ1-2, with a possible D match to TRBD1 (6 bases). Germline-derived CDR1 and CDR2 are LGHDT and YNNKEL (reference sequence). The ends were cut back, 6 bases at V and 0 bases at J, with 14 bases in the middle. CDR3 size: 15 residues. CDR3 region: CASSPNGQPNYGYTF. CDR3 coding DNA: TGTGCCAGCAGTCCCAACGGACAGCCTAACTATGGCTACACCTTC.

The rearrangement links TRBV6-2 or TRBV6-3 to TRBJ2-3, with TRBD2 identical over 8 bases. Looked up from germline, CDR1 is MNHEY and CDR2 is SVGEGT. V lost 1 base to trimming and J lost 4 bases; unmatched junction nucleotides: 4. The CDR3 contains 15 residues. DNA for the CDR3: TGTGCCAGCAGTTACTACCGGGGGGGCCCAGATACGCAGTATTTT. Translated: CASSYYRGGPDTQYF.

The V gene is TRBV5-4, the J gene TRBJ2-3, with a tentative D call TRBD2 (6 bases). CDR1 is SGHNT, CDR2 YYREEE, per germline (reference sequence). The CDR3 is made up of 15 amino acids. Trimming took off 7 bases at V and 2 bases at J, with 17 bases between the two ends. The chain's CDR3 is CASGGEALNTDTQYF. The CDR3 DNA reads as TGTGCCAGCGGAGGGGAAGCCCTAAACACAGATACGCAGTATTTT.